One TCR beta chain is described in this entry. Its antigen is not identified. Donors were healthy HIV-negative adults without recently reported acute infections or vaccinations. The data originate from a study of shared clonotypes between healthy human individuals. Study-wide background: Aged 18 to 49, the donors were two women and three men.

Whole-study results and caveats: It was the non-shared clonotypes that had lower generation probabilities than clonotypes shared by all four donors. Memory subsets had estimated richness that was generally smaller than that of naive subsets.

Data came from immunoSEQ multiplex PCR; TCRdb stores just in-frame clones and leaves some out. Counted here are just over 2,000,000 clones, around 95% occurring once; the ten biggest clones make up about 0.13%. CDR3 length: 13 residues. Germline assignment: CDR1 KGHSH and CDR2 LQKENI. V shed 0 bases and J shed 4 bases, with 6 bases lying between them. This clonotype originated in a man aged 18 to 29 in good health. The sequencing input was naive CD4+ T cells sorted from blood. As for subset: CD45RA+ positively selected. The rearrangement joins TRBV18 to TRBJ1-1; D is ambiguous. This CDR3 is CASSPPISTEAFF. Here the CDR3 DNA reads TGTGCCAGCTCACCACCGATCAGCACTGAAGCTTTCTTT.